This T cell receptor beta chain was observed in a study of shared clonotypes between healthy human individuals. Study-wide points: When naive CD4 clonotypes were compared across a few donors, roughly 4.9% were shared. Estimated richness values were generally larger in naive subsets than in memory subsets.

The CDR3 runs to 12 residues. The ends were cut back, 3 bases at V and 13 bases at J, with 14 bases in the middle. Germline CDR1 and CDR2: SGHRS and YFSETQ. In the authors' workflow: As immunoSEQ supplied junction-only sequences (without quality scores), filtering differed. Libraries were prepared by immunoSEQ multiplex PCR; TCRdb keeps only in-frame clonotypes and omits some of them. The DNA gave D and trimming, while V, J and clone size come from that table. The data hold some 2.1 million clones, with 95% observed a single time. A note on this clone: The antigen is undetermined.

The V and J genes are TRBV5-1 and TRBJ2-1; a weak D match, TRBD2 (5 bases). Sequencing was done on a sample of naive CD4+ T cells sorted from blood. Described subset: CD45RA+ positively selected. This receptor was taken from a man younger than 35 in good health. This CDR3 reads CASSSNYGNQFF. CDR3 nucleotides: TGCGCCAGCAGCTCGAACTACGGGAACCAGTTCTTC.